These 29 T cell receptor beta chains originate from one sample sequenced in a study of T cells after yellow fever vaccination. TCRdb ran MiXCR on the 5' RACE reads and lists one entry per CDR3 protein. This repertoire shows about 340,000 distinct CDR3 sequences, roughly 4.3% found once; its top ten account for approximately 25%. The sequencing used PBMCs, collected 5 days after the yellow fever booster vaccination. These receptors were taken from a man between 18 and 35 years old who received the YFV17D yellow fever vaccine.

This clonotype appeared many times. The chain has TRBV7-8 and TRBJ2-3, with 7 positions matching TRBD1. Germline-derived CDR1 and CDR2 are SGHVS and FQNEAQ. The CDR3 has 14 amino acids. V lost 4 bases, J lost 4 bases, and 5 bases stayed unmatched. This CDR3 reads CASSWYTGADTQYF. Here the CDR3 DNA reads TGTGCCAGCAGCTGGTATACAGGGGCAGATACGCAGTATTTT.

This clonotype has a count of ten or more. V is TRBV7-2 and J is TRBJ1-5; D gene unclear. The CDR3 extends over 15 amino acids. The germline V and J ends were trimmed by 3 bases and 5 bases, with 14 bases remaining between them. The germline gives CDR1 SGHTA, CDR2 FQGNSA. The DNA of the CDR3 is TGTGCCAGCAGCTTGTTGGGCAGGACCGATCAGCCCCAGCATTTT. Protein: CASSLLGRTDQPQHF.

Ten or more counts support this clonotype. The chain joins TRBV7-3 to TRBJ2-1; D is unclear. With 5 bases removed from V and 0 bases from J, the gap between germline ends came to 23 bases. The CDR3 loop spans 19 amino acids. Germline V gives CDR1 SGHTA, CDR2 FQGTGA. The CDR3 DNA reads TGTGCCAGCAGCGATCACCTAATATCACAGAGCTTCTCCTACAATGAGCAGTTCTTC. Translation: CASSDHLISQSFSYNEQFF.

This clonotype was picked up many times. The genes are TRBV13 and TRBJ1-1; TRBD1 might be the D (5 bases). CDR3 length: 13 residues. CDR1 and CDR2 (germline): PRHDT, FYEKMQ (reference sequence). V lost 3 bases, J lost 5 bases, and 10 bases lay in between. CDR3 loop: CASSFAGRTEAFF. Here the CDR3 DNA reads TGTGCCAGCAGCTTCGCAGGGAGAACTGAAGCTTTCTTT. Filled out from reference TRBV13 and TRBJ1-1, the complete variable domain reads AAGVIQSPRHLIKEKRETATLKCYPIPRHDTVYWYQQGPGQDPQFLISFYEKMQSDKGSIPDRFSAQQFSDYHSELNMSSLELGDSALYFCASSFAGRTEAFFGQGTRLTVV.

This clonotype was found many times. This sequence joins TRBV4-3 and TRBJ2-5, with 10 bases matching TRBD1. The CDR3 is 17 residues long. V lost 2 bases and J lost 2; bases outside the gene matches: 8. Germline V gene lookup returns CDR1 LGHNA and CDR2 YSLEER. The CDR3 DNA reads as TGCGCCAGCAGCCAAACCTGGGGGACAGGGGTACAAGAGACCCAGTACTTC. Translation: CASSQTWGTGVQETQYF.

V and J are TRBV10-3 and TRBJ2-3; D gene unclear. Germline loops: CDR1 ENHRY, CDR2 SYGVKD. This CDR3 is built from 15 residues. V lost 0 bases and J 1 base, leaving 8 bases between the germline ends. The CDR3 protein is CAISESKLGTDTQYF. In DNA form, the CDR3 reads TGTGCCATCAGTGAGTCTAAGCTGGGCACAGATACGCAGTATTTT.

The chain links TRBV4-3 to TRBJ1-6; D gene unclear. Per germline, CDR1 LGHNA and CDR2 YSLEER. The CDR3 has 16 residues. Trimming removed 0 bases at V and 10 bases at J, with 16 bases between. The CDR3 protein is CASSQDRPQFGSPLHF. The CDR3 nucleotides read TGCGCCAGCAGCCAAGATCGTCCCCAATTCGGCTCACCCCTCCACTTT.

For the CDR3, the DNA is TGCGCCAGCAGCCAGACCGGGACAGCGAACACCGGGGAGCTGTTTTTT. Translating it yields CASSQTGTANTGELFF. This chain links TRBV5-1 with TRBJ2-2, with TRBD1 identical over 7 bases. Germline-derived CDR1 and CDR2 are SGHRS and YFSETQ. Trimming at V came to 4 bases and at J to 0 bases, leaving 6 bases not matched to a gene. This CDR3 contains 16 residues.

To note about this clonotype: Germline and junction disagree at one end, which may indicate a read error. The chain combines TRBV7-2 with TRBJ1-4; perhaps TRBD1 as D (6 bases). CDR1 and CDR2 (germline): SGHTA, FQGNSA. The CDR3 is made up of 13 amino acids. The CDR3 reads CASSSGHNGKLFF. CDR3 coding DNA: TGTGCCAGCAGCTCGGGACATAATGGAAAACTGTTTTTT.

This chain links TRBV6-5 with TRBJ2-7, with 7 positions matching TRBD2. Germline V gene lookup returns CDR1 MNHEY and CDR2 SVGAGI. The CDR3 consists of 14 residues. J gave up 2 bases and V 5 bases, and 6 bases lay outside the gene matches. CDR3 residues: CASSPVAGAYEQYF. The CDR3 nucleotides are TGTGCCAGCAGTCCAGTGGCGGGGGCCTACGAGCAGTACTTC.

This chain links TRBV5-1 with TRBJ2-5, with 7 bases lining up with TRBD1. V lost 2 bases to trimming and J lost 1 base; unmatched junction nucleotides: 2. The CDR3 contains 14 residues. Germline-derived CDR1 and CDR2 are SGHRS and YFSETQ. CDR3 in DNA: TGCGCCAGCAGCTTCGGACAGGCCCAAGAGACCCAGTACTTC. Translation gives CASSFGQAQETQYF.

The chain recombines TRBV29-1 with TRBJ1-5; D is unclear. With 7 bases removed from V and 6 bases from J, the gap between germline ends came to 13 bases. The CDR3 runs 12 residues. Germline V gene lookup returns CDR1 SQVTM and CDR2 ANQGSEA. This chain's CDR3 is CSGPETGQPQHF. The CDR3 DNA follows: TGCAGCGGACCGGAGACGGGTCAGCCCCAGCATTTT.

The table lists this clonotype with many counts. This rearrangement joins TRBV6-1 to TRBJ2-1; 10 nucleotides align to TRBD2. V shed 7 bases, J shed 8 bases, and the junction held 11 bases outside the gene matches. The length of the CDR3 is 15 residues. Germline loops: CDR1 MNHNS, CDR2 SASEGT. CDR3 in DNA: TGTGCCAGCACTTTAGCGGGGGGTAGATCTTATGAGCAGTTCTTC. It yields the protein CASTLAGGRSYEQFF.

This clonotype was seen repeatedly, ten times or more. The chain joins TRBV7-9 to TRBJ1-2; 10 bases fit TRBD1. The CDR3 sequence is 15 residues long. The ends lost 5 bases at V and 4 bases at J; junction bases unmatched: 7. From germline, CDR1 is SEHNR and CDR2 FQNEAQ (reference sequence). CDR3 sequence: CASSRRDRGSYGYTF. DNA of the CDR3: TGTGCCAGCAGCCGCCGGGACAGGGGATCCTATGGCTACACCTTC. Looking up the rest from reference TRBV7-9 and TRBJ1-2 gives the full variable domain: DTGVSQNPRHKITKRGQNVTFRCDPISEHNRLYWYRQTLGQGPEFLTYFQNEAQLEKSRLLSDRFSAERPKGSFSTLEIQRTEQGDSAMYLCASSRRDRGSYGYTFGSGTRLTVV.

The sample holds many counts of this clonotype. This chain links TRBV27 with TRBJ1-1; unclear D gene. The CDR3 extends over 15 amino acids. The V gene lost 6 bases and the J gene lost 2 bases, with 16 bases spanning the gap. The germline V gene encodes CDR1 MNHEY and CDR2 SMNVEV (reference sequence). The CDR3 sequence: CASRGMGIGNTEAFF. The CDR3 DNA follows: TGTGCCAGCAGGGGTATGGGGATCGGTAACACTGAAGCTTTCTTT.

There are many counts of this clonotype. The rearrangement links TRBV5-1 to TRBJ2-1; 8 bases agree with TRBD1. V gave up 4 bases and J gave up 8 bases; unmatched junction bases: 2. Germline-derived CDR1 and CDR2 are SGHRS and YFSETQ. The CDR3 totals 12 residues. CDR3 sequence: CASSGQGYEQFF. The CDR3 DNA is TGCGCCAGCAGCGGACAGGGATATGAGCAGTTCTTC.

This clonotype was observed many times. The V and J genes are TRBV12-3 or TRBV12-4 and TRBJ2-7; D is perhaps TRBD1 (6 bases). The length of the CDR3 is 13 residues. Trimming shortened V by 3 bases and J by 4 bases, and 10 bases separated the two germline ends. In DNA form, the CDR3 reads TGTGCCAGCAGTTTGAAACAGGGTTACGAGCAGTACTTC. Translating it yields CASSLKQGYEQYF.

This clonotype appeared a few times. The V gene is TRBV19, the J gene TRBJ2-5, with D uncertain. The CDR3 is 17 amino acids. Per germline, CDR1 LNHDA and CDR2 SQIVND (reference sequence). V was cut by 6 bases and J by 5 bases, with 25 bases left in between. The CDR3 spells CASRPGVSAIWLETQYF. The CDR3 DNA is TGTGCCAGTAGACCCGGCGTAAGTGCAATTTGGTTGGAGACCCAGTACTTC.

In its sample, this clonotype was seen a few times. The gene calls are TRBV7-2 and TRBJ2-7; D might be TRBD1 (6 bases). Germline V gene sequence: CDR1 SGHTA, CDR2 FQGNSA. Trimming pared 5 bases from V and 2 bases from J, leaving 16 bases between. There are 15 residues in the CDR3. CDR3 region: CASSLETGQTYEQYF. The CDR3 DNA is TGTGCCAGCAGCCTAGAGACCGGACAGACCTACGAGCAGTACTTC.

J is TRBJ1-1 and V is TRBV7-2; perhaps TRBD1 as D (5 bases). CDR1 is SGHTA, CDR2 FQGNSA, per germline. Trimming left V 11 bases short and J 3 bases short, with 16 bases between. The CDR3 covers 13 residues. The CDR3 region is CAAARGMDTEAFF. CDR3 nucleotide sequence: TGTGCCGCCGCGCGGGGGATGGACACTGAAGCTTTCTTT.

The chain carries TRBV25-1 and TRBJ1-6; 10 positions agree with TRBD1. CDR1 is MGHDK, CDR2 SYGVNS, per germline. The V gene end was trimmed by 4 bases and the J gene end by 9 bases; junction bases not matched to a gene: 6. The CDR3 has 15 residues. The CDR3 protein is CASSAMDRGASPLHF. In nucleotides, the CDR3 is TGTGCCAGCAGTGCCATGGACAGGGGGGCTTCACCCCTCCACTTT.

The gene calls are TRBV5-1 and TRBJ2-2; 8 nucleotides line up with TRBD1. The CDR3 totals 13 residues. Trimming at V came to 3 bases and at J to 6 bases, leaving 1 base not matched to a gene. Germline CDR1 and CDR2: SGHRS and YFSETQ. For the CDR3, the DNA is TGCGCCAGCAGCTCAGGGGGCTCCGGGGAGCTGTTTTTT. It encodes CASSSGGSGELFF.

V is TRBV12-3 or TRBV12-4 and J is TRBJ2-7; possibly TRBD1 or TRBD2 for D (5 bases each). Trimming took 5 bases from V and 7 from J, leaving 21 bases between them. The CDR3 is 15 residues long. For the CDR3, the DNA is TGTGCCAGCAGTCTCGGCCCCGGGACCGTGGGAGAGCAGTACTTC. Protein product: CASSLGPGTVGEQYF.

This clonotype has a handful of counts. The genes are TRBV7-9 and TRBJ1-1, with D perhaps TRBD1 (6 bases). V was clipped by 3 bases and J by 4 bases, with 12 bases between them. Germline values: CDR1 SEHNR, CDR2 FQNEAQ (reference sequence). This CDR3 has 14 amino acids. In nucleotides, the CDR3 is TGTGCCAGCAGCTTCCAGGGGAGGACCACTGAAGCTTTCTTT. Protein product: CASSFQGRTTEAFF.

This clonotype has only a few counts. V usage is TRBV20-1 and J usage is TRBJ1-6; 7 bases are shared with TRBD1. The CDR3 length is 14 residues. J gave up 5 bases and V 0 bases, and 1 base lay outside the gene matches. CDR1 is DFQATT and CDR2 is SNEGSKA in the germline V gene (reference sequence). The CDR3 DNA reads TGCAGTGCTAGAGACGACAGGGATAATTCACCCCTCCACTTT. This translates into CSARDDRDNSPLHF.

Note on this clonotype: A single base separates this from a much larger clone, so it may be a read error. The rearrangement links TRBV4-3 to TRBJ1-1; D not certain. V lost 8 bases to trimming and J lost 1 base, with 17 bases between them. Germline V CDR1 and CDR2: LGHNA, YSLEER. The CDR3 is 15 amino acids. CDR3 region: CASGPVGVPNTEAFF. The CDR3 coding sequence is TGCGCCAGCGGCCCGGTGGGCGTCCCGAACACTGAAGCTTTCTTT.

The chain joins TRBV9 to TRBJ1-1; possible D gene TRBD1, 5 bases. Trimming shortened V by 3 bases and J by 1 base, and 10 bases separated the two germline ends. Germline loops: CDR1 SGDLS, CDR2 YYNGEE. This CDR3 contains 14 residues. In nucleotides, the CDR3 is TGTGCCAGCAGCGAACGGGGGACGAACACTGAAGCTTTCTTT. This sequence encodes CASSERGTNTEAFF.

The rearrangement uses TRBV20-1 and TRBJ2-3; tentatively, D is TRBD2 (6 bases). Germline V lookup: CDR1 DFQATT, CDR2 SNEGSKA (reference sequence). This CDR3 has 14 residues. CDR3: CGVIRGRFTDTQYF. The CDR3 bases are TGCGGGGTGATACGGGGGAGGTTCACAGATACGCAGTATTTT.

The chain couples TRBV5-6 to TRBJ1-2, with D unclear. Per germline, CDR1 SGHDT and CDR2 YYEEEE. The CDR3 has 11 residues. The germline V and J ends were trimmed by 0 bases and 13 bases, with 10 bases remaining between them. The CDR3, as DNA: TGTGCCAGCAGCTTGGCAGGACGGCCCACCTTC. Its translation is CASSLAGRPTF.